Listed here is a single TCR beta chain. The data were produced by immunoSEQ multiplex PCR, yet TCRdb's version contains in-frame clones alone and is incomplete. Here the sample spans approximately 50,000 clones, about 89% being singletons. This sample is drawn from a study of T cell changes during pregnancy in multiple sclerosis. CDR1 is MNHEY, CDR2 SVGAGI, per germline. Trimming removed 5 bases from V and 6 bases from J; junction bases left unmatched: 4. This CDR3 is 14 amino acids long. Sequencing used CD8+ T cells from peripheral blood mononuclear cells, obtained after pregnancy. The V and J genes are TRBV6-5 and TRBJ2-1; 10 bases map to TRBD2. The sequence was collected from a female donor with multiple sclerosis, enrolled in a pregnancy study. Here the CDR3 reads CASSASGGGNEQFF. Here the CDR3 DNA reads TGTGCCAGCAGTGCTAGCGGGGGAGGCAATGAGCAGTTCTTC.